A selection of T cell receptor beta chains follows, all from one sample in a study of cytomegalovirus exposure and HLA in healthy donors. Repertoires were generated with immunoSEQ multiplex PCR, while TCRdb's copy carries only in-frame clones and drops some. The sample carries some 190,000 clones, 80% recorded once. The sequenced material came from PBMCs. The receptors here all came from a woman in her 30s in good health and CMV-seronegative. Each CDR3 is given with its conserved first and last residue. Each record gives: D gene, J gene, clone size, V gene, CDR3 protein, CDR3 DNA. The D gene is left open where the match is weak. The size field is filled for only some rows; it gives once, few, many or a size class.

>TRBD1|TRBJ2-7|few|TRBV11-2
CASRAIRQGYEQYF
TGTGCCAGCAGGGCGATAAGACAGGGCTACGAGCAGTACTTC
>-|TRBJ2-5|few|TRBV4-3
CASSQDLNTRSGTQYF
TGCGCCAGCAGCCAAGATTTGAACACCCGGTCAGGGACCCAGTACTTC
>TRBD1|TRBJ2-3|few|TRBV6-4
CASSEGQGAPDTQYF
TGTGCCAGCAGTGAGGGGCAGGGGGCCCCAGATACGCAGTATTTT
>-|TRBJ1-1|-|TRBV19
CASSRGMNTEAFF
TGTGCCAGTAGTCGGGGAATGAACACTGAAGCTTTCTTT
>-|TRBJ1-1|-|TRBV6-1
CASSEKPSKRPTEAFF
TGTGCCAGCAGTGAAAAGCCATCTAAACGCCCCACTGAAGCTTTCTTT
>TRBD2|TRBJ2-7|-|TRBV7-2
CASSLVWASGAYEQYF
TGTGCCAGCAGCTTAGTCTGGGCTAGCGGTGCCTACGAGCAGTACTTC
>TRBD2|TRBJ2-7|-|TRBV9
CASSPHIAGGRYEQYF
TGTGCCAGCAGCCCCCACATAGCGGGGGGGAGGTACGAGCAGTACTTC
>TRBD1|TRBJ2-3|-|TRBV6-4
CAVDRVPDTQYF
TGTGCCGTGGACAGGGTACCAGATACGCAGTATTTT
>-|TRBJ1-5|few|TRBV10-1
CASSESGSRPQHF
TGCGCCAGCAGTGAAAGCGGCAGCCGGCCCCAGCATTTT
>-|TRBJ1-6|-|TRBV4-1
CASRHPLSSYNSPLHF
TGCGCCAGCAGGCATCCACTGAGCTCCTATAATTCACCCCTCCACTTT
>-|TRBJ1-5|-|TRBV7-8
CASSLEQANQPQHF
TGTGCCAGCAGCTTAGAACAGGCTAATCAGCCCCAGCATTTT
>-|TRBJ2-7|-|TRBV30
CAWSVTGPYEQYF
TGTGCCTGGAGCGTTACAGGGCCCTACGAGCAGTACTTC
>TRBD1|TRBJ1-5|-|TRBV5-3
CARSWTGSNQPQHF
TGTGCCAGAAGCTGGACAGGGAGCAATCAGCCCCAGCATTTT
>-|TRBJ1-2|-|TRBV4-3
CASSGGKRKYGYTF
TGCGCCAGCAGTGGAGGCAAGAGGAAATATGGCTACACCTTC
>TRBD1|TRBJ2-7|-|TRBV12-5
CASGLAIGQGVYEQYF
TGTGCTAGTGGTTTGGCTATAGGACAGGGAGTCTACGAGCAGTACTTC
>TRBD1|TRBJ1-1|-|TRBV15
CATSRETGDTEAFF
TGTGCCACCAGCAGGGAAACAGGGGACACTGAAGCTTTCTTT
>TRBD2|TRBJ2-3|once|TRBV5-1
CASAGEGTDTQYF
TGCGCCAGCGCGGGGGAAGGGACAGATACGCAGTATTTT
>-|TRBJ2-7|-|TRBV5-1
CASSLADRGPYEQYF
TGCGCCAGCAGCTTGGCCGATAGGGGTCCCTACGAGCAGTACTTC
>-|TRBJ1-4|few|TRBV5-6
CASSLGRGNEKLFF
TGTGCCAGCAGCTTAGGCAGGGGAAATGAAAAACTGTTTTTT
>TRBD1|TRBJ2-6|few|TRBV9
CASRTGESPGANVLTF
TGTGCCAGCAGGACAGGGGAGTCTCCTGGGGCCAACGTCCTGACTTTC
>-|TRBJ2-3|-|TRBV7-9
CASSKGQGVTDTQYF
TGTGCCAGCAGCAAGGGGCAGGGTGTTACAGATACGCAGTATTTT
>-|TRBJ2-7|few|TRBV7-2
CASTITLGEAYEQYF
TGTGCCAGCACGATTACCCTAGGGGAAGCCTACGAGCAGTACTTC
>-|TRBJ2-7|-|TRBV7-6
CASSLGTTPYEQYF
TGTGCCAGCAGCTTAGGTACGACTCCCTACGAGCAGTACTTC
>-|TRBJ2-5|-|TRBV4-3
CASSQDGGGAWETQYF
TGCGCCAGCAGCCAAGATGGAGGGGGGGCCTGGGAGACCCAGTACTTC
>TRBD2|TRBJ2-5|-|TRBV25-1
CASSVAGGPETQYF
TGTGCCAGCAGTGTGGCGGGGGGGCCAGAGACCCAGTACTTC
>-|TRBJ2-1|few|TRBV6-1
CASLQGGYNEQFF
TGTGCCAGCCTACAGGGAGGGTACAATGAGCAGTTCTTC
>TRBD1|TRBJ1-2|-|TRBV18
CASSPMTGGATNYGYTF
TGTGCCAGCTCCCCTATGACAGGGGGTGCTACTAACTATGGCTACACCTTC
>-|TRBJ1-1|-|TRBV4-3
CASSPGGEAFF
TGCGCCAGCAGCCCGGGAGGTGAAGCTTTCTTT
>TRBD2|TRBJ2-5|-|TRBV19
CASSSPGLKKETQYF
TGTGCCAGTAGTTCGCCGGGACTAAAAAAAGAGACCCAGTACTTC
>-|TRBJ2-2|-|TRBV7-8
CASSPLLASGELFF
TGTGCCAGCAGCCCCCTTCTAGCGTCCGGGGAGCTGTTTTTT
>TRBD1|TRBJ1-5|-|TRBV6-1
CASIGTAAQYQPQHF
TGTGCCAGCATTGGGACAGCCGCACAATATCAGCCCCAGCATTTT
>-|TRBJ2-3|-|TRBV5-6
CASSAGNTDTQYF
TGTGCCAGCAGCGCGGGGAACACAGATACGCAGTATTTT
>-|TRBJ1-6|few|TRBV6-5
CASRRRGSPLHF
TGTGCCAGCAGAAGGCGCGGTTCACCCCTCCACTTT
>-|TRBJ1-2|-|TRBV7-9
CASSLEMQAGGRGYTF
TGTGCCAGCAGCTTAGAAATGCAGGCCGGTGGTAGGGGCTACACCTTC
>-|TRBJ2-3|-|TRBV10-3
CAIRATRFADTQYF
TGTGCCATCAGGGCTACTAGATTCGCAGATACGCAGTATTTT
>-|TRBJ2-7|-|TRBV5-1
CASRNSRVFEQYF
TGCGCCAGCAGAAACAGCAGGGTTTTCGAGCAGTACTTC
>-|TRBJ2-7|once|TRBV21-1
CAGSKSPTGSYEQYF
TGTGCCGGCAGCAAATCACCGACAGGATCCTACGAGCAGTACTTC
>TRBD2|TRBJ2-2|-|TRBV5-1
CASSSIGGGAATGELFF
TGCGCCAGCAGCTCCATTGGCGGGGGGGCCGCGACCGGGGAGCTGTTTTTT
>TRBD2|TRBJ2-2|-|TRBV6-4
CASSLRGAWNTGELFF
TGTGCCAGCAGCTTGCGGGGGGCCTGGAACACCGGGGAGCTGTTTTTT
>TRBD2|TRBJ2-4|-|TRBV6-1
CASSETPLAGGLAKNIQYF
TGTGCCAGCAGTGAAACACCCCTAGCGGGGGGTTTGGCCAAAAACATTCAGTACTTC
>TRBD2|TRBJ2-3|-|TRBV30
CAWALAGPITDTQYF
TGTGCCTGGGCTCTAGCGGGGCCCATCACAGATACGCAGTATTTT
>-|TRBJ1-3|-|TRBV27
CASSSTAGNTIYF
TGTGCCAGCAGTTCCACGGCTGGAAACACCATATATTTT
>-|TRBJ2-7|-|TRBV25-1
CASSDGVYEQYF
TGTGCCAGCAGCGACGGGGTCTACGAGCAGTACTTC
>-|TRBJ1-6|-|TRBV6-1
CASSSSRPNNSPLHF
TGTGCCAGCAGCTCTAGTAGGCCTAATAATTCACCCCTCCACTTT
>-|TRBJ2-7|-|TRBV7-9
CSSSLVTYEQYF
TGTTCCAGCAGCTTAGTCACCTACGAGCAGTACTTC
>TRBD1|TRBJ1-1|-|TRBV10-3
CAIRGSGQGNPEAFF
TGTGCCATCAGGGGGTCTGGACAGGGGAACCCTGAAGCTTTCTTT
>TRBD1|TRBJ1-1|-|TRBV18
CASSPGQGAEAFF
TGTGCCAGCTCCCCGGGACAGGGCGCTGAAGCTTTCTTT
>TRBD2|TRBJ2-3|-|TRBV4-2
CASSPGLAGGRTDTQYF
TGTGCCAGCAGCCCCGGACTAGCGGGGGGTCGCACAGATACGCAGTATTTT
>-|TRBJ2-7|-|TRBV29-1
CSVEDHKQYF
TGCAGCGTTGAAGACCACAAGCAGTACTTC
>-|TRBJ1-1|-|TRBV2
CASILDQTEAFF
TGTGCCAGCATTCTCGATCAGACTGAAGCTTTCTTT
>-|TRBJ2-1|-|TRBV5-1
CATSPGGIHSYNEQFF
TGCGCCACCTCGCCTGGGGGGATACACTCCTACAATGAGCAGTTCTTC
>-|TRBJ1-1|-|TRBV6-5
CASRGGGRATEAFF
TGTGCCAGCAGGGGCGGGGGAAGGGCCACTGAAGCTTTCTTT
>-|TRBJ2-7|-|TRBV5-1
CASSLEMGGSYEQYF
TGCGCCAGCAGCTTGGAGATGGGGGGCTCCTACGAGCAGTACTTC